The clone carrying this T cell receptor beta chain was seen at least ten times. The germline CDR1 and CDR2 sequences are SQVTM and ANQGSEA. There are 13 residues in the CDR3. This sample is part of a study of T-cell reconstitution after alpha-beta-depleted transplantation in children. The TCRbeta library incorporated unique molecular identifiers. One entry per CDR3 protein, called by TCRdb with MiXCR from the PCR reads. The data hold over 550,000 distinct CDR3 sequences, with about 10% observed a single time. The chain couples TRBV29-1 to TRBJ2-3; 9 positions agree with TRBD2. The sample was PBMCs from the stem cell graft donor, taken from the stem cell graft. The source of this sequence is a human donor who donated a stem cell graft to a child with acute myeloid leukemia. The CDR3 region is CSRSSGRQDTQYF. The CDR3, as DNA: TGCAGTCGGAGTAGCGGGAGACAAGATACGCAGTATTTT.